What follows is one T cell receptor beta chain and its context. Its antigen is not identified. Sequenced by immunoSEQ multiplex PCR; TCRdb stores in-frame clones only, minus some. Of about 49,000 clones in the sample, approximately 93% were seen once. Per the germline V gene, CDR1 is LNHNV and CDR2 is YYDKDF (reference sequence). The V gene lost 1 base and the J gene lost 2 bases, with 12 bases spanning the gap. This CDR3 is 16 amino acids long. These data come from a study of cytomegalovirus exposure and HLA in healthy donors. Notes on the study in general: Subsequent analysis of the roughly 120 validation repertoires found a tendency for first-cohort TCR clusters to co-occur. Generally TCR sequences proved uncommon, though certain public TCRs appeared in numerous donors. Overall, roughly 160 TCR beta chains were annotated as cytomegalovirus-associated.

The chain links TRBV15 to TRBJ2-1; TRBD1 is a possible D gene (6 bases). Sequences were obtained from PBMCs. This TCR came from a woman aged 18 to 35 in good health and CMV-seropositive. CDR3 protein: CATSRAGAWTYNEQFF. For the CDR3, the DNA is TGTGCCACCAGCAGAGCAGGGGCCTGGACCTACAATGAGCAGTTCTTC.